One and the same sample provided the 4 T cell receptor beta chains below, sequenced in a study of blood T cell repertoires in COVID-19. Method: immunoSEQ multiplex PCR; TCRdb's copy keeps in-frame clones and lacks some. Here the sample spans roughly 25,000 clones, roughly nine tenths being singletons. The specimen was peripheral blood. The receptor set was obtained from a man in his 70s with acute or convalescent COVID-19.

This chain joins TRBV5-1 and TRBJ2-2; TRBD1 matches at 9 bases. Trimming cost V 7 bases and J 4 bases; bases outside gene matches: 2. Germline CDR1 and CDR2: SGHRS and YFSETQ. The CDR3 loop spans 13 amino acids. CDR3 sequence reads: CASQGQGTGELFF. CDR3 bases: TGCGCCAGCCAGGGACAGGGCACCGGGGAGCTGTTTTTT.

CDR3 bases: TGTGCCAGCAGCTTAATTTGGGGAGGGGGCTACAATGAGCAGTTCTTC. Residues: CASSLIWGGGYNEQFF. V is TRBV7-2 and J is TRBJ2-1; the D gene is possibly TRBD2 (7 bases). The CDR3 sequence is 16 residues long. Between the trimmed V and J ends, which lost 2 bases and 3 bases, there was a span of 14 bases. Germline lookup yields CDR1 SGHTA and CDR2 FQGNSA.

The chain joins TRBV11-1 to TRBJ2-6; TRBD1 matches at 7 bases. J was trimmed by 2 bases and V by 5 bases; bases with no gene match: 3. This CDR3 spans 15 amino acids. Per germline, CDR1 SGHAT and CDR2 FQDESV (reference sequence). The CDR3 protein is CASSMGQPGANVLTF. The CDR3 region has the DNA TGTGCCAGCAGCATGGGACAGCCTGGGGCCAACGTCCTGACTTTC.

The chain employs TRBV15 and TRBJ1-1; D might be TRBD1 (5 bases). Trimming took 0 bases from V and 4 from J, leaving 9 bases between them. Germline V lookup: CDR1 LNHNV, CDR2 YYDKDF (reference sequence). CDR3 length equals 14 residues. The CDR3 nucleotides are TGTGCCACCAGCAGAGACTTCGGGGGCACTGAAGCTTTCTTT. Its translation is CATSRDFGGTEAFF.